This is a list of T cell receptor beta chains from one sample in a study of identical twins. TCRdb re-called the 5' RACE reads through MiXCR, storing one row per CDR3 protein. The sample comprises hundreds of thousands of distinct CDR3 sequences, 8.6% of which are singletons, and around 0.98% rests with the top ten. The data were also submitted as part of a second study, on yellow fever vaccine responses in identical twins.

The sample was PBMCs. The source is a woman between 18 and 29 years old in good health. Each CDR3 is given with its conserved first and last residue. The D gene is left open where the match is weak. Part of the rows lack a size; the others show once, few, many or a class for expanded clones.

J gene: TRBJ1-5; clone size: .; V gene: TRBV7-2; D gene: .; CDR3 protein: CASSLGTTGRISQPQHF; CDR3 DNA: TGTGCCAGCAGCTTAGGTACCACAGGGAGGATCAGTCAGCCCCAGCATTTT
J gene: TRBJ2-3; clone size: many; V gene: TRBV18; D gene: .; CDR3 protein: CASSTTHTDTQYF; CDR3 DNA: TGTGCCAGCTCGACCACTCACACAGATACGCAGTATTTT
J gene: TRBJ2-1; clone size: few; V gene: TRBV4-2; D gene: .; CDR3 protein: CASSQLLTGEQFF; CDR3 DNA: TGTGCCAGCAGCCAACTATTGACCGGGGAGCAGTTCTTC
J gene: TRBJ1-1; clone size: .; V gene: TRBV20-1; D gene: .; CDR3 protein: CSARLRRDTEAFF; CDR3 DNA: TGCAGTGCTAGATTGCGGAGGGACACTGAAGCTTTCTTT
J gene: TRBJ2-7; clone size: .; V gene: TRBV20-1; D gene: .; CDR3 protein: CSASMDLYEQYF; CDR3 DNA: TGCAGTGCTAGTATGGACCTCTACGAGCAGTACTTC
J gene: TRBJ2-2; clone size: few; V gene: TRBV6-2/TRBV6-3; D gene: TRBD2; CDR3 protein: CASSILAGHTGELFF; CDR3 DNA: TGTGCCAGCAGTATCCTAGCGGGTCACACCGGGGAGCTGTTTTTT
J gene: TRBJ2-1; clone size: .; V gene: TRBV6-1; D gene: .; CDR3 protein: CASREWGYNEQFF; CDR3 DNA: TGTGCCAGCAGGGAGTGGGGGTACAATGAGCAGTTCTTC
J gene: TRBJ1-5; clone size: many; V gene: TRBV7-2; D gene: TRBD1; CDR3 protein: CASSFLGQGGNQPQHF; CDR3 DNA: TGTGCCAGCAGCTTTCTGGGACAGGGAGGGAATCAGCCCCAGCATTTT
J gene: TRBJ2-3; clone size: many; V gene: TRBV28; D gene: .; CDR3 protein: CASRGDGTDTQYF; CDR3 DNA: TGTGCCAGCAGAGGGGATGGGACAGATACGCAGTATTTT
J gene: TRBJ2-3; clone size: .; V gene: TRBV5-1; D gene: TRBD2; CDR3 protein: CASSPPTSGRTDTQYF; CDR3 DNA: TGCGCCAGCAGCCCACCGACTAGCGGGAGAACAGATACGCAGTATTTT
J gene: TRBJ2-1; clone size: few; V gene: TRBV25-1; D gene: TRBD1; CDR3 protein: CASRVTGGNEQFF; CDR3 DNA: TGTGCCAGCAGGGTTACAGGGGGCAATGAGCAGTTCTTC
J gene: TRBJ1-2; clone size: few; V gene: TRBV5-1; D gene: .; CDR3 protein: CASSGRALGYGYTF; CDR3 DNA: TGCGCCAGCAGCGGCCGGGCCCTAGGCTATGGCTACACCTTC
J gene: TRBJ1-2; clone size: few; V gene: TRBV3-1; D gene: .; CDR3 protein: CASSQEPRGSDYGYTF; CDR3 DNA: TGTGCCAGCAGCCAAGAGCCCCGGGGCAGCGACTATGGCTACACCTTC
J gene: TRBJ2-1; clone size: many; V gene: TRBV2; D gene: .; CDR3 protein: CASSQRGEQFF; CDR3 DNA: TGTGCCAGCAGTCAACGGGGGGAGCAGTTCTTC
J gene: TRBJ2-1; clone size: .; V gene: TRBV5-6; D gene: TRBD2; CDR3 protein: CASSGGVRLDSYNEQFF; CDR3 DNA: TGTGCCAGCAGCGGGGGGGTCAGACTGGATTCCTACAATGAGCAGTTCTTC
J gene: TRBJ2-1; clone size: .; V gene: TRBV7-2; D gene: TRBD2; CDR3 protein: CASSFPAGVTDEQFF; CDR3 DNA: TGTGCCAGCAGCTTTCCAGCGGGAGTCACCGATGAGCAGTTCTTC
J gene: TRBJ1-5; clone size: many; V gene: TRBV3-1; D gene: TRBD1; CDR3 protein: CASSRGQGTSNQPQHF; CDR3 DNA: TGTGCCAGCAGCCGAGGACAGGGGACGAGCAATCAGCCCCAGCATTTT
J gene: TRBJ2-1; clone size: few; V gene: TRBV6-2/TRBV6-3; D gene: .; CDR3 protein: CASRVQGPYNEQFF; CDR3 DNA: TGTGCCAGCAGGGTTCAGGGTCCCTACAATGAGCAGTTCTTC
J gene: TRBJ2-1; clone size: many; V gene: TRBV27; D gene: .; CDR3 protein: CASTSDGEQFF; CDR3 DNA: TGTGCCAGCACCTCGGACGGGGAGCAGTTCTTC
J gene: TRBJ2-3; clone size: few; V gene: TRBV7-3; D gene: TRBD2; CDR3 protein: CASSLQPSGGAYTDTQYF; CDR3 DNA: TGTGCCAGCAGCTTACAGCCTAGCGGGGGGGCCTATACAGATACGCAGTATTTT
J gene: TRBJ2-5; clone size: .; V gene: TRBV27; D gene: .; CDR3 protein: CASSRMGGGETQYF; CDR3 DNA: TGTGCCAGCAGTAGAATGGGGGGCGGAGAGACCCAGTACTTC
J gene: TRBJ2-1; clone size: few; V gene: TRBV20-1; D gene: TRBD2; CDR3 protein: CSAKKLAGGVSSYNEQFF; CDR3 DNA: TGCAGTGCTAAAAAGCTAGCGGGGGGGGTAAGCTCCTACAATGAGCAGTTCTTC
J gene: TRBJ2-1; clone size: .; V gene: TRBV11-1; D gene: .; CDR3 protein: CASSSYRSPPWGSYNEQFF; CDR3 DNA: TGTGCCAGCAGCTCCTATAGAAGCCCCCCGTGGGGTTCCTACAATGAGCAGTTCTTC
J gene: TRBJ2-5; clone size: many; V gene: TRBV5-1; D gene: TRBD2; CDR3 protein: CASSLVWTSGQETQYF; CDR3 DNA: TGCGCCAGCAGCTTGGTCTGGACTAGCGGTCAAGAGACCCAGTACTTC
J gene: TRBJ2-3; clone size: many; V gene: TRBV29-1; D gene: .; CDR3 protein: CSVPSSGNTDTQYF; CDR3 DNA: TGCAGCGTTCCTAGTAGCGGCAATACAGATACGCAGTATTTT
J gene: TRBJ2-7; clone size: .; V gene: TRBV11-1; D gene: TRBD1; CDR3 protein: CASSLKTGHEQYF; CDR3 DNA: TGTGCCAGCAGCCTAAAGACAGGGCACGAGCAGTACTTC
J gene: TRBJ2-7; clone size: many; V gene: TRBV7-9; D gene: TRBD1; CDR3 protein: CASSLGGQDSYEQYF; CDR3 DNA: TGTGCCAGCAGCTTAGGAGGACAGGACAGCTACGAGCAGTACTTC
J gene: TRBJ1-1; clone size: many; V gene: TRBV10-3; D gene: .; CDR3 protein: CASSGAGSTEAFF; CDR3 DNA: TGTGCCAGTTCAGGGGCGGGAAGCACTGAAGCTTTCTTT
J gene: TRBJ2-7; clone size: .; V gene: TRBV29-1; D gene: TRBD1; CDR3 protein: CSVIPGQGFYEQYF; CDR3 DNA: TGCAGCGTTATACCGGGACAGGGATTCTACGAGCAGTACTTC
J gene: TRBJ1-5; clone size: .; V gene: TRBV12-3/TRBV12-4; D gene: .; CDR3 protein: CASSLAGAHQPQHF; CDR3 DNA: TGTGCCAGCAGTTTAGCGGGAGCGCATCAGCCCCAGCATTTT
J gene: TRBJ2-1; clone size: .; V gene: TRBV6-1; D gene: .; CDR3 protein: CASTIITGLGNEQFF; CDR3 DNA: TGTGCCAGCACAATCATAACAGGGTTGGGGAATGAGCAGTTCTTC
J gene: TRBJ2-5; clone size: few; V gene: TRBV10-3; D gene: TRBD1; CDR3 protein: CAIGTGGSETQYF; CDR3 DNA: TGTGCCATCGGGACAGGGGGTTCGGAGACCCAGTACTTC
J gene: TRBJ2-5; clone size: .; V gene: TRBV18; D gene: TRBD2; CDR3 protein: CASSPIAGGRETQYF; CDR3 DNA: TGTGCCAGCTCACCGATTGCGGGAGGAAGAGAGACCCAGTACTTC
J gene: TRBJ2-2; clone size: once; V gene: TRBV7-6; D gene: .; CDR3 protein: CASSAQRTGELFF; CDR3 DNA: TGTGCCAGCAGCGCCCAGAGGACCGGGGAGCTGTTTTTT
J gene: TRBJ2-7; clone size: .; V gene: TRBV7-9; D gene: .; CDR3 protein: CASSLVDFNSEQYF; CDR3 DNA: TGTGCCAGCAGCTTAGTAGACTTCAACTCCGAGCAGTACTTC
J gene: TRBJ2-4; clone size: many; V gene: TRBV20-1; D gene: .; CDR3 protein: CSAREAGEVDIQYF; CDR3 DNA: TGCAGTGCTAGAGAGGCAGGGGAAGTCGACATTCAGTACTTC
J gene: TRBJ2-7; clone size: many; V gene: TRBV28; D gene: .; CDR3 protein: CASSRDIGSYEQYF; CDR3 DNA: TGTGCCAGCAGTAGGGACATCGGGTCCTACGAGCAGTACTTC
J gene: TRBJ2-7; clone size: .; V gene: TRBV29-1; D gene: .; CDR3 protein: CSVVGGSMNSYEQYF; CDR3 DNA: TGCAGCGTTGTAGGCGGCAGTATGAACTCCTACGAGCAGTACTTC
J gene: TRBJ2-2; clone size: .; V gene: TRBV12-3/TRBV12-4; D gene: TRBD1; CDR3 protein: CARSSPGTGGTNTGELFF; CDR3 DNA: TGTGCCCGCAGTTCACCTGGGACAGGGGGAACTAACACCGGGGAGCTGTTTTTT
J gene: TRBJ1-1; clone size: few; V gene: TRBV7-2; D gene: .; CDR3 protein: CASALGQNTEAFF; CDR3 DNA: TGTGCCAGCGCCCTGGGACAGAACACTGAAGCTTTCTTT
J gene: TRBJ2-7; clone size: few; V gene: TRBV18; D gene: TRBD2; CDR3 protein: CASSPPLAGGARYEQYF; CDR3 DNA: TGTGCCAGCTCACCACCTCTAGCGGGAGGTGCACGCTACGAGCAGTACTTC
J gene: TRBJ2-1; clone size: .; V gene: TRBV20-1; D gene: .; CDR3 protein: CSAPAVAASSYNEQFF; CDR3 DNA: TGCAGTGCTCCCGCAGTAGCGGCCAGCTCCTACAATGAGCAGTTCTTC
J gene: TRBJ2-7; clone size: few; V gene: TRBV10-3; D gene: TRBD1; CDR3 protein: CAISGGEGQGREQYF; CDR3 DNA: TGTGCCATCAGTGGGGGCGAGGGACAGGGACGCGAGCAGTACTTC
J gene: TRBJ1-1; clone size: many; V gene: TRBV18; D gene: .; CDR3 protein: CASSPPGRNTEAFF; CDR3 DNA: TGTGCCAGCTCACCCCCCGGGAGGAACACTGAAGCTTTCTTT
J gene: TRBJ2-1; clone size: few; V gene: TRBV4-3; D gene: .; CDR3 protein: CASSQLSSASSYNEQFF; CDR3 DNA: TGCGCCAGCAGCCAACTCTCTTCCGCGAGCTCCTACAATGAGCAGTTCTTC
J gene: TRBJ2-7; clone size: .; V gene: TRBV5-6; D gene: .; CDR3 protein: CASSSSRVGEQYF; CDR3 DNA: TGTGCCAGCAGCTCCTCCAGGGTAGGCGAGCAGTACTTC
J gene: TRBJ1-5; clone size: .; V gene: TRBV9; D gene: TRBD1; CDR3 protein: CASSVGTGQPQHF; CDR3 DNA: TGTGCCAGCAGCGTAGGGACAGGCCAGCCCCAGCATTTT
J gene: TRBJ1-1; clone size: .; V gene: TRBV19; D gene: .; CDR3 protein: CASSKFGWQLEAFF; CDR3 DNA: TGTGCCAGTAGTAAGTTCGGTTGGCAGCTTGAAGCTTTCTTT